A single T cell receptor (beta chain) is shown here with its context. Repertoires were generated with immunoSEQ multiplex PCR, while TCRdb's copy carries only in-frame clones and drops some. The table shows about 380,000 clones, with about 95% occurring only once. This CDR3 comprises 14 residues. Trimming pared 7 bases from V and 6 bases from J, leaving 19 bases between. In germline, CDR1 is SGHVS, CDR2 FNYEAQ. The source of the sample is a study of shared T cell receptors in the human thymus. The gene calls are TRBV7-6 and TRBJ2-7; D not certain. The specimen sequenced was thymocytes. The TCR sequence derives from a human donor. CDR3 coding DNA: TGTGCCAGCAAAAGGCATGAGGCCGAAGGCGAGCAGTACTTC. This encodes CASKRHEAEGEQYF. The variable domain in full, with the rest retrieved from reference TRBV7-6 and TRBJ2-7, is GAGVSQSPRYKVTKRGQDVALRCDPISGHVSLYWYRQALGQGPEFLTYFNYEAQQDKSGLPNDRFSAERPEGSISTLTIQRTEQRDSAMYRCASKRHEAEGEQYFGPGTRLTVT.